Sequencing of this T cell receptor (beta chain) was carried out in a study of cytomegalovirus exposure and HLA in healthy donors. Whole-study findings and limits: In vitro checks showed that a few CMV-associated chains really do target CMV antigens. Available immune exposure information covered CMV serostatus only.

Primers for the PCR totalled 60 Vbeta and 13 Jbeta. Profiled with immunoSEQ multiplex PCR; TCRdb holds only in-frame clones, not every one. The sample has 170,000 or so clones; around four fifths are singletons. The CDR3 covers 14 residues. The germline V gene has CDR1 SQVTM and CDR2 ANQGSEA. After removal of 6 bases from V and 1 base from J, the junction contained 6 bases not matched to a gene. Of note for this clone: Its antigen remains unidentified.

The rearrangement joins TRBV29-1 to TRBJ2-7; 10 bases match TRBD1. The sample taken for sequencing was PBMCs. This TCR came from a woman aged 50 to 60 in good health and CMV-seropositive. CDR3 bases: TGCAGCGTGAGGGACAGGGGCCCGTCCTACGAGCAGTACTTC. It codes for CSVRDRGPSYEQYF.